The entry below describes one T cell receptor (beta chain). The record originates from a study of blood T cell repertoires in COVID-19. Produced via immunoSEQ multiplex PCR; TCRdb's table is partial and in-frame only. This table holds 150,000 to 200,000 clones, over 70% found once. V dropped 3 bases and J dropped 2 bases, with 13 bases sitting between them. Germline V lookup: CDR1 SGHVS, CDR2 FQNEAQ. The CDR3 is 16 residues long. The clonotype comes from a man between 65 and 85 years old who had been exposed to COVID-19. The rearrangement joins TRBV7-8 to TRBJ2-2; a weak D match, TRBD1 (6 bases). The sample consisted of PBMCs or T cells enriched from blood (not recorded which). In DNA form, the CDR3 reads TGTGCCAGCAGCTTGGGCGCCAGGGGTAACACCGGGGAGCTGTTTTTT. Translating it yields CASSLGARGNTGELFF.